There are many counts of the clone carrying this TCR beta chain. Its antigen remains unknown. Via MiXCR, TCRdb re-called the RT-PCR reads, giving one row per CDR3 protein. Altogether almost 250,000 distinct CDR3 sequences are present, 12% being singletons, with the ten largest covering about 7.8%. This sample was taken from a study of response to subunit inactivated influenza vaccine. General observations from the study: Seasonal influenza vaccination, on each occasion, was suggested by the authors to recruit few new T cells.

Germline V CDR1 and CDR2: DFQATT, SNEGSKA (reference sequence). V was trimmed by 2 bases and J by 3 bases, leaving 2 bases between them. CDR3 length equals 11 residues. The input for sequencing was non-naive T cells sorted from PBMCs, taken approximately 15 days before vaccination. The genes are TRBV20-1 and TRBJ2-1; D unclear. This TCR derives from a man in his forties or fifties who received an inactivated influenza vaccine. The CDR3 nucleotides are TGCAGTGCTAGATTCTACAATGAGCAGTTCTTC. Its translation is CSARFYNEQFF.